Each of the 10 T cell receptor beta chains below was sequenced from the same sample in a study of T cells in Graves' hyperthyroidism and ophthalmopathy. It was RNA transcripts that yielded the amplified TCR beta CDR3 regions. The HTBI set primed first-round TCR CDR3 RT-PCR. Using its own MiXCR run on the multiplex PCR reads, TCRdb lists one record per CDR3 protein. The table includes 550,000 to 850,000 distinct CDR3 sequences, about 19% detected once. Material for sequencing was blood. The receptors stem from a woman in her 50s with Graves' hyperthyroidism that later progressed to Graves' ophthalmopathy.

Worth noting for this clonotype: Since a much larger clone is just one base distant, this may be a read error. The gene calls are TRBV24-1 and TRBJ1-5, with 7 bases that match TRBD1. This CDR3 has 18 amino acids. Germline-derived CDR1 and CDR2 are KGHDR and SFDVKD. CDR3 nucleotides: TGTGCCAGCAGTGATTTGCGGAGGGACAGACATAGCAATCAGCCCCAGCATTTT. Its translation is CASSDLRRDRHSNQPQHF.

This clonotype was picked up many times. CDR3 in DNA: TGTGCCTGTCGACAGGGGATGAACACTGAAGCTTTCTTT. Its protein is CACRQGMNTEAFF. The genes are TRBV30 and TRBJ1-1; 8 nucleotides align to TRBD1. The V gene's germline CDR1 is GTSNPN and CDR2 SVGIG (reference sequence). CDR3 size: 13 residues. V lost 6 bases, J lost 0 bases, and 3 bases stayed unmatched.

V is TRBV7-9 and J is TRBJ2-7; D may correspond to TRBD1 or TRBD2 (5 bases each). V lost 1 base and J lost 5, with 12 bases in between. There are 14 residues in the CDR3. Germline V gene data show CDR1 as SEHNR and CDR2 as FQNEAQ (reference sequence). CDR3 sequence: CASSLGGVSNEQYF. The CDR3 DNA is TGTGCCAGCAGCTTAGGAGGGGTTTCCAACGAGCAGTACTTC. The full variable domain, rest sourced from reference TRBV7-9 and TRBJ2-7, is DTGVSQNPRHKITKRGQNVTFRCDPISEHNRLYWYRQTLGQGPEFLTYFQNEAQLEKSRLLSDRFSAERPKGSFSTLEIQRTEQGDSAMYLCASSLGGVSNEQYFGPGTRLTVT.

V gene TRBV6-6 combines with J gene TRBJ1-6; TRBD1 matches at 7 bases. After removal of 2 bases from V and 5 bases from J, the junction contained 3 bases not matched to a gene. CDR3 length equals 15 residues. Germline CDR1 reads MNHNY; CDR2 reads SVGAGI (reference sequence). The CDR3 DNA sequence: TGTGCCAGCAGTTACGCGACAGGGCATAATTCACCCCTCCACTTT. Translated: CASSYATGHNSPLHF.

This chain joins TRBV4-1 and TRBJ1-1; D gene uncertain. The germline V gene has CDR1 MGHRA and CDR2 YSYEKL. Trimming left V 4 bases short and J 7 bases short, with 22 bases between. The CDR3 is 16 residues long. The CDR3 loop reads CASSRRRVEGNIEAFF. In DNA form, the CDR3 reads TGCGCCAGCAGCCGAAGAAGGGTCGAGGGTAATATTGAAGCTTTCTTT.

This clonotype was detected ten times or more. In DNA, the CDR3 is TGCAGCGTTGCCTGGGGATGGGGCACTGAAGCTTTCTTT. Translating gives CSVAWGWGTEAFF. This chain connects TRBV29-1 to TRBJ1-1; D ambiguous. V was cut by 4 bases and J by 4 bases, with 13 bases left in between. The CDR3 sequence is 13 residues long. Germline lookup yields CDR1 SQVTM and CDR2 ANQGSEA.

This clonotype was detected ten times or more. The chain joins TRBV7-9 to TRBJ1-1; D uncertain. Germline V gene data show CDR1 as SEHNR and CDR2 as FQNEAQ (reference sequence). Between the trimmed V and J ends, which lost 0 bases and 7 bases, there was a span of 15 bases. The CDR3 spans 15 residues. CDR3 amino acids: CASSLALGREVEAFF. The DNA of the CDR3 is TGTGCCAGCAGCTTAGCGTTAGGGAGAGAAGTTGAAGCTTTCTTT. Full variable domain (outside the CDR3, taken from reference TRBV7-9 and TRBJ1-1): DTGVSQNPRHKITKRGQNVTFRCDPISEHNRLYWYRQTLGQGPEFLTYFQNEAQLEKSRLLSDRFSAERPKGSFSTLEIQRTEQGDSAMYLCASSLALGREVEAFFGQGTRLTVV.

V and J are TRBV12-3 or TRBV12-4 and TRBJ1-3; 9 bases are a match to TRBD1. The CDR3 is 15 residues long. V lost 1 base and J lost 4; bases outside the gene matches: 2. The chain's CDR3 is CASSLGTGVGNTIYF. DNA of the CDR3: TGTGCCAGCAGTTTAGGGACAGGGGTCGGAAACACCATATATTTT.

There are many counts of this clonotype. The J gene is TRBJ1-2, the V gene TRBV20-1; TRBD1 matches 7 bases. V was pared by 7 bases and J by 2 bases, with 4 bases of the junction left unmatched. The CDR3 extends over 12 amino acids. In germline, CDR1 is DFQATT, CDR2 SNEGSKA (reference sequence). The CDR3 DNA reads as TGCAGTGTTCCGACAGGGAACTATGGCTACACCTTC. It is translated as CSVPTGNYGYTF.

This clonotype has only a few counts. V gene TRBV4-1 combines with J gene TRBJ2-2; tentatively, D is TRBD2 (7 bases). V was clipped by 5 bases and J by 2 bases, with 18 bases between them. CDR1 is MGHRA, CDR2 YSYEKL, per germline. CDR3 size: 17 residues. The CDR3 DNA reads TGCGCCAGCAGCACCCTGGGGGGGGCTACCAACACCGGGGAGCTGTTTTTT. Its protein is CASSTLGGATNTGELFF.